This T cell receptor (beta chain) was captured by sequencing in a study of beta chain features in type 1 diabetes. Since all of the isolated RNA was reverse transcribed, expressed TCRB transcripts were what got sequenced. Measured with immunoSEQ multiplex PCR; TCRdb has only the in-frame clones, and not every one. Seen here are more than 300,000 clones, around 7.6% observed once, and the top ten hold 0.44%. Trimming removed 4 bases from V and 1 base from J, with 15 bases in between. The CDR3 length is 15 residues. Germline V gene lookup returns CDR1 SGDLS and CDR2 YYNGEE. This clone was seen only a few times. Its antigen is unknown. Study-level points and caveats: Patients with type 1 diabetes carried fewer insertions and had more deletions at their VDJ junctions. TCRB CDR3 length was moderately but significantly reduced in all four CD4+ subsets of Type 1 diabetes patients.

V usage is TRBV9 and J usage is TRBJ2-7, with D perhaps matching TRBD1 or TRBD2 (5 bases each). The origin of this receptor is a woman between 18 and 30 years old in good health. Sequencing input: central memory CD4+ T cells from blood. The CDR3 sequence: CASSPRVGDSYEQYF. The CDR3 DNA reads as TGTGCCAGCAGCCCCCGTGTGGGGGATTCCTACGAGCAGTACTTC. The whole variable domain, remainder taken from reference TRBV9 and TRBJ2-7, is DSGVTQTPKHLITATGQRVTLRCSPRSGDLSVYWYQQSLDQGLQFLIQYYNGEERAKGNILERFSAQQFPDLHSELNLSSLELGDSALYFCASSPRVGDSYEQYFGPGTRLTVT.